This passage covers 29 T cell receptor beta chains from one sample sequenced in a study of Ad26.COV2.S vaccination and SARS-CoV-2 variants. Assay used: immunoSEQ multiplex PCR; TCRdb lists only in-frame clones, some missing. The data contain around 140,000 clones, 80% to 90% of them singletons. The source was peripheral blood, collected after recovery from COVID-19. These receptors all stem from a human donor who had recovered from COVID-19.

The chain combines TRBV9 with TRBJ1-2; D is possibly TRBD1 (6 bases). Trimming removed 2 bases at V and 7 bases at J, with 15 bases between. The CDR3 spans 14 residues. Germline-derived CDR1 and CDR2 are SGDLS and YYNGEE. CDR3 sequence reads: CASSVLGGLSGYTF. The CDR3 DNA follows: TGTGCCAGCAGCGTCCTAGGGGGATTAAGTGGCTACACCTTC.

This chain joins TRBV10-3 and TRBJ2-7; D perhaps matches TRBD2 (6 bases). V lost 0 bases, J lost 0 bases, and 9 bases lay in between. Germline CDR1 is ENHRY and CDR2 is SYGVKD. The CDR3 spans 15 residues. CDR3 in DNA: TGTGCCATCAGTGAGTCGGGACTCCCCTCCTACGAGCAGTACTTC. Protein sequence: CAISESGLPSYEQYF.

The chain is built from TRBV5-4 and TRBJ2-5; no definite D call. Trimming pared 1 base from V and 3 bases from J, leaving 7 bases between. CDR3 length: 13 amino acids. CDR1 and CDR2 from the germline V gene are SGHNT and YYREEE (reference sequence). The chain's CDR3 is CASSLSTEETQYF. The CDR3 DNA sequence: TGTGCCAGCAGCTTGAGTACAGAAGAGACCCAGTACTTC.

The J gene is TRBJ2-3, the V gene TRBV27; D might be TRBD2 (6 bases). The CDR3 is made up of 15 amino acids. V shed 4 bases and J shed 2 bases, with 13 bases lying between them. The germline V gene has CDR1 MNHEY and CDR2 SMNVEV (reference sequence). CDR3 sequence (DNA): TGTGCCAGCAGTTCCCCCCGGGACTTCACAGATACGCAGTATTTT. As protein: CASSSPRDFTDTQYF.

This clone has more than one count but fewer than ten. The chain employs TRBV4-3 and TRBJ1-5; D uncertain. The CDR3 is 17 residues long. Trimming removed 0 bases at V and 2 bases at J, with 14 bases between. CDR1 is LGHNA, CDR2 YSLEER, per germline. CDR3 in amino acids: CASSQEIGGYGNQPQHF. The CDR3 DNA reads TGCGCCAGCAGCCAAGAAATCGGAGGATACGGCAATCAGCCCCAGCATTTT.

The J gene is TRBJ1-2, the V gene TRBV7-2; 7 nucleotides agree with TRBD1. After removal of 5 bases from V and 4 bases from J, the junction contained 4 bases not matched to a gene. The CDR3 extends over 13 amino acids. The germline V gene has CDR1 SGHTA and CDR2 FQGNSA. Here the CDR3 reads CASSGRGVYGYTF. CDR3 DNA sequence: TGTGCCAGCAGCGGCAGGGGGGTCTATGGCTACACCTTC.

The gene calls are TRBV6-5 and TRBJ2-1, with D uncertain. V lost 6 bases and J 5 bases, leaving 5 bases between the germline ends. From germline, CDR1 is MNHEY and CDR2 SVGAGI. The CDR3 covers 11 residues. CDR3 sequence (DNA): TGTGCCAGCAGCCAGAACAATGAGCAGTTCTTC. Translating gives CASSQNNEQFF.

This chain connects TRBV28 to TRBJ2-7; unclear D gene. The CDR3 covers 14 residues. Germline V gives CDR1 MDHEN, CDR2 SYDVKM. V gave up 2 bases and J gave up 2 bases, with 10 bases separating them. The CDR3 region is CASSLGPGAYEQYF. The CDR3 DNA is TGTGCCAGCAGTTTAGGTCCCGGAGCCTACGAGCAGTACTTC.

This clone was observed a single time. Other DNA sequences in this sample translate to the same CDR3. The chain is built from TRBV27 and TRBJ2-3; 8 bases line up with TRBD1. V was clipped by 5 bases and J by 1 base; unmatched bases: 5. The CDR3 has 15 residues. The germline V gene encodes CDR1 MNHEY and CDR2 SMNVEV (reference sequence). CDR3 sequence: CASSKQGERTDTQYF. The DNA for the CDR3 is TGTGCCAGCAGTAAACAGGGGGAGCGCACAGATACGCAGTATTTT.

The chain combines TRBV9 with TRBJ2-2; maybe TRBD2 (6 bases). The ends were cut back, 5 bases at V and 5 bases at J, with 10 bases in the middle. The CDR3 loop spans 13 amino acids. CDR1 and CDR2 (germline): SGDLS, YYNGEE. This CDR3 reads CASSEEGTGELFF. DNA of the CDR3: TGTGCCAGCAGTGAGGAGGGAACCGGGGAGCTGTTTTTT.

The chain combines TRBV30 with TRBJ2-3; 9 nucleotides agree with TRBD2. J gave up 3 bases and V 2 bases, and 9 bases lay outside the gene matches. The CDR3 length is 16 residues. Looked up from germline, CDR1 is GTSNPN and CDR2 is SVGIG (reference sequence). CDR3: CAWSSARRGGTDTQYF. The CDR3 coding sequence is TGTGCCTGGAGTTCTGCACGGCGGGGGGGAACAGATACGCAGTATTTT.

The chain recombines TRBV6-5 with TRBJ1-2, with TRBD1 identical over 8 bases. CDR1 is MNHEY and CDR2 is SVGAGI in the germline V gene. The CDR3 runs 11 residues. V trimming: 10 bases; J trimming: 8 bases; junction bases outside the gene matches: 6. CDR3 in DNA: TGTGCCACACATCAGGGGGCAGGCTACACCTTC. It yields the protein CATHQGAGYTF.

This chain joins TRBV25-1 and TRBJ1-6; TRBD1 is a possible D gene (6 bases). Germline V gene sequence: CDR1 MGHDK, CDR2 SYGVNS. The CDR3 has 15 amino acids. V shed 1 base and J shed 7 bases, with 11 bases lying between them. The CDR3 spells CASSESQRGNSPLHF. For the CDR3, the DNA is TGTGCCAGCAGTGAATCACAGAGGGGGAATTCACCCCTCCACTTT.

The rearrangement uses TRBV13 and TRBJ2-1, with D perhaps TRBD1 (6 bases). The CDR3 covers 12 residues. The germline CDR1 and CDR2 sequences are PRHDT and FYEKMQ (reference sequence). Trimming left V 5 bases short and J 13 bases short, with 15 bases between. The CDR3 protein is CASSANREQQFF. The CDR3 bases are TGTGCCAGCAGCGCAAACAGGGAGCAACAGTTCTTC.

V is TRBV4-3 and J is TRBJ1-5; 10 bases are a match to TRBD1. Germline CDR1 is LGHNA and CDR2 is YSLEER. The CDR3 length is 17 residues. Trimming at V came to 3 bases and at J to 1 base, leaving 6 bases not matched to a gene. The CDR3 DNA reads as TGCGCCAGCAGCCAGGTTTGGACAGGGGGAAGCAATCAGCCCCAGCATTTT. It codes for CASSQVWTGGSNQPQHF.

This sequence joins TRBV5-6 and TRBJ2-7; tentatively, D is TRBD1 (5 bases). V shed 4 bases and J shed 5 bases, with 19 bases lying between them. There are 15 residues in the CDR3. Germline V gene sequence: CDR1 SGHDT, CDR2 YYEEEE. Here the CDR3 reads CASSPSLQGRHEQYF. The CDR3 DNA is TGTGCCAGCAGCCCATCCCTCCAGGGTCGCCACGAGCAGTACTTC.

The CDR3 DNA reads as TGTGCCACGCTAGGAACCTACGAGCAGTACTTC. This sequence encodes CATLGTYEQYF. This chain joins TRBV28 and TRBJ2-7; D unclear. Trimming took off 10 bases at V and 2 bases at J, with 9 bases between the two ends. Germline V lookup: CDR1 MDHEN, CDR2 SYDVKM. The CDR3 is 11 amino acids.

This sequence joins TRBV5-1 and TRBJ2-7; no clear D gene. Trimming cost V 2 bases and J 2 bases, with 8 bases left between them. The CDR3 has 13 residues. CDR1 and CDR2 (germline): SGHRS, YFSETQ. The CDR3 coding sequence is TGCGCCAGCAGCTTTACAAGGGCCTACGAGCAGTACTTC. It translates to CASSFTRAYEQYF.

This chain connects TRBV14 to TRBJ2-1; no firm D call. Trimming left V 1 base short and J 6 bases short, with 4 bases between. The V gene's germline CDR1 is SGHDN and CDR2 FVKESK. CDR3 length equals 12 residues. CDR3 residues: CASSQVSNEQFF. CDR3 sequence (DNA): TGTGCCAGCAGCCAAGTAAGCAATGAGCAGTTCTTC.

This clone was recorded a few times. This rearrangement joins TRBV4-1 to TRBJ2-6; D remains ambiguous. Per germline, CDR1 MGHRA and CDR2 YSYEKL. This CDR3 spans 15 amino acids. V lost 0 bases, J lost 4 bases, and 7 bases lay in between. CDR3 amino acids: CASSQDGWGANVLTF. The CDR3 DNA sequence: TGCGCCAGCAGCCAAGATGGGTGGGGGGCCAACGTCCTGACTTTC.

The chain links TRBV5-1 to TRBJ2-5; 10 nucleotides match TRBD1. Unmatched junction bases numbered 3, after V lost 0 bases and J lost 4 bases. Germline loops: CDR1 SGHRS, CDR2 YFSETQ. This CDR3 is built from 15 residues. CDR3 bases: TGCGCCAGCAGCTTGGGTGACAGGGGGCGAGAGACCCAGTACTTC. Translation gives CASSLGDRGRETQYF. Complete variable domain (other parts from reference TRBV5-1 and TRBJ2-5): KAGVTQTPRYLIKTRGQQVTLSCSPISGHRSVSWYQQTPGQGLQFLFEYFSETQRNKGNFPGRFSGRQFSNSRSEMNVSTLELGDSALYLCASSLGDRGRETQYFGPGTRLLVL.

This chain joins TRBV10-3 and TRBJ1-2; 10 bases are a match to TRBD1. The germline CDR1 and CDR2 sequences are ENHRY and SYGVKD. This CDR3 has 14 amino acids. V was clipped by 8 bases and J by 0 bases; unmatched bases: 3. CDR3 loop: CAIGQGDPNYGYTF. The CDR3 DNA follows: TGTGCCATCGGACAGGGGGACCCTAACTATGGCTACACCTTC.

The J gene is TRBJ1-6, the V gene TRBV7-8; a weak D match, TRBD1 (5 bases). Germline loops: CDR1 SGHVS, CDR2 FQNEAQ. V dropped 1 base and J dropped 5 bases, with 18 bases sitting between them. There are 18 residues in the CDR3. The chain's CDR3 is CASSLVGPGGLNNSPLHF. The CDR3 nucleotides are TGTGCCAGCAGCTTAGTGGGTCCGGGGGGGTTAAATAATTCACCCCTCCACTTT.

This chain connects TRBV5-5 to TRBJ1-4, with 8 positions matching TRBD1. Trimming took 0 bases from V and 5 from J; bases not matched to a gene: 3. The V gene's germline CDR1 is SGHKS and CDR2 YYEKEE (reference sequence). The CDR3 is made up of 15 amino acids. CDR3 sequence: CASSLEDRANEKLFF. CDR3 DNA: TGTGCCAGCAGCTTGGAGGACAGGGCGAATGAAAAACTGTTTTTT.

V usage is TRBV3-1 (or the pseudogene TRBV3-2) and J usage is TRBJ2-1; weak D call: TRBD2 (6 bases). The CDR3 length is 17 residues. CDR1 is LGHDT, CDR2 YNNKEL, per germline (reference sequence). Trimming took off 4 bases at V and 2 bases at J, with 18 bases between the two ends. DNA for the CDR3: TGTGCCAGCAGCCCTCCCGGGACTGGGGGAGCCTACAATGAGCAGTTCTTC. Its protein is CASSPPGTGGAYNEQFF.

V and J are TRBV3-1 (or the pseudogene TRBV3-2) and TRBJ2-1; TRBD2 matches 9 bases. J was trimmed by 8 bases and V by 2 bases; bases with no gene match: 7. This CDR3 region has 15 residues. CDR1 LGHDT and CDR2 YNNKEL come from the germline V gene (reference sequence). CDR3 residues: CASSQYGGGAYEQFF. CDR3 sequence (DNA): TGTGCCAGCAGCCAATACGGCGGGGGGGCCTATGAGCAGTTCTTC.

V gene TRBV7-9 combines with J gene TRBJ1-1; TRBD1 matches 9 bases. Looked up from germline, CDR1 is SEHNR and CDR2 is FQNEAQ (reference sequence). Trimming cost V 5 bases and J 4 bases; bases outside gene matches: 5. The CDR3 has 14 amino acids. The DNA for the CDR3 is TGTGCCAGCAGCGGGACAGGGTGGGGCACTGAAGCTTTCTTT. Translating it yields CASSGTGWGTEAFF.

This clone was seen a few times. The chain joins TRBV6-5 to TRBJ2-7; D tentatively fits TRBD1 or TRBD2 (7 bases each). V lost 5 bases, J lost 9 bases, and 11 bases lay in between. Germline V gives CDR1 MNHEY, CDR2 SVGAGI. The CDR3 is made up of 11 amino acids. This CDR3 is CASSPGGVQYF. CDR3 sequence (DNA): TGTGCCAGCAGTCCAGGGGGGGTGCAGTACTTC.

The rearrangement joins TRBV27 to TRBJ2-7; D may be TRBD1 (5 bases). The length of the CDR3 is 13 residues. V shed 8 bases and J shed 4 bases, with 15 bases lying between them. Germline CDR1 is MNHEY and CDR2 is SMNVEV (reference sequence). CDR3 amino acids: CASRVGGAYEQYF. CDR3 DNA sequence: TGTGCCAGCCGGGTAGGTGGGGCTTACGAGCAGTACTTC.